This T cell receptor beta chain was retrieved from a study of blood T cell repertoires in COVID-19. Study-level information: The United States, Italy and Spain provided the acute and convalescent COVID-19 samples.

The V gene's germline CDR1 is MGHRA and CDR2 YSYEKL. CDR3 length: 13 residues. V lost 5 bases and J lost 11, with 18 bases in between. Assay used: immunoSEQ multiplex PCR; TCRdb lists only in-frame clones, some missing. The sample lists more than 300,000 clones, 90% to 95% occurring once. Grouping used clinical history reported by participants in a survey and questionnaire. The TCR comes from a woman between 25 and 40 years old who had been exposed to COVID-19. The chain has TRBV4-1 and TRBJ1-1; D unclear. The source material was PBMCs or T cells enriched from blood (not recorded which). Written as DNA, the CDR3 is TGCGCCAGCAGCTCCAGAGGCGGGCGGGCGGCTTTCTTT. Its protein product is CASSSRGGRAAFF.